This record concerns one TCR beta chain sequence. Its target is not known. Assay: immunoSEQ multiplex PCR; the TCRdb copy retains only in-frame clones and omits some. The sample yields approximately 91,000 clones, roughly 87% seen once. Germline CDR1 MGHDK, CDR2 SYGVNS. The trim removed 10 bases at V and 0 bases at J, leaving 10 bases unmatched. CDR3 length equals 16 residues. These data originate in a study of OX40 agonist ivuxolimab in advanced cancers. Findings and limits, study-wide: Compared with others, partial responders at 0.1-3.0 mg/kg displayed clonal expansion among the lowest. The expanded peripheral T cells' antigen specificity was not determined.

The TCR sequence derives from an adult with an advanced solid tumor such as melanoma, head and neck, liver or kidney cancer. Source: CD4+ or CD8+ T cells sorted from blood, taken in a trial of the OX40 agonist ivuxolimab. The V and J genes are TRBV25-1 and TRBJ2-3, with 10 bases matching TRBD2. CDR3 sequence reads: CATKSQLAGSTDTQYF. The CDR3 DNA reads TGTGCCACCAAATCCCAACTAGCGGGGAGCACAGATACGCAGTATTTT.